A selection of T cell receptor beta chains follows, all from one sample in a study of human T cells and chemical hapten exposure. In TCRdb, the RACE reads were re-called with MiXCR into one record per CDR3 protein. The sample consists of more than 250,000 distinct CDR3 sequences, about 9.4% of them appearing once. This sample comprised whole blood, obtained in connection with sensitization to the hapten diphenylcyclopropenone (DPC). These receptors came from a woman aged 40 to 50 with alopecia areata. Some clones in this sample may be carry-over from other donors' samples. Each CDR3 is given with its conserved first and last residue. Each record gives: D gene, J gene, clone size, V gene, CDR3 DNA, CDR3 protein. A D gene is named only where the DNA matches it firmly. Clone sizes are given selectively: once, few, many, or a class where the clone is expanded.

NA	TRBJ2-2	few	TRBV12-3/TRBV12-4	TGTGCCAGCAGTTTAGCAGAACCCCTGTCCCCCGGGGAGCTGTTTTTT	CASSLAEPLSPGELFF
NA	TRBJ1-1	few	TRBV25-1	TGTGCCAGCAGTGAAACAGGCCTGAACACTGAAGCTTTCTTT	CASSETGLNTEAFF
TRBD1	TRBJ1-2	NA	TRBV12-3/TRBV12-4	TGTGCCAGCAGTTTGACAGGGGGCGGCTACTATGGCTACACCTTC	CASSLTGGGYYGYTF
TRBD2	TRBJ2-5	NA	TRBV6-5	TGTGCCAGCAGTTTGTATAGCGGGAGTCGGGAGACCCAGTACTTC	CASSLYSGSRETQYF
NA	TRBJ1-1	NA	TRBV6-2/TRBV6-3	TGTGCCAGCAGTCCCTTTCCAACAGGGCTTGACACTGAAGCTTTCTTT	CASSPFPTGLDTEAFF
NA	TRBJ2-5	NA	TRBV5-1	TGCGCCAGCAGCCCTACGGGGAGCGCACAAGAGACCCAGTACTTC	CASSPTGSAQETQYF
TRBD1	TRBJ2-5	NA	TRBV11-2	TGTGCCAGCAGCTCACTTAGGGACAGGGGGTTTCAAGAGACCCAGTACTTC	CASSSLRDRGFQETQYF
TRBD2	TRBJ2-7	NA	TRBV7-9	TGTGCCACCACGGGAGGGGTGAGCTCCTACGAGCAGTACTTC	CATTGGVSSYEQYF
NA	TRBJ1-6	NA	TRBV28	TGTGCCAGCAGTTTGAGGGACACGGGTCGACCCCTCCACTTT	CASSLRDTGRPLHF
TRBD2	TRBJ2-7	NA	TRBV10-3	TGTGCCATCATGAGGGCTAGCGGGACGAGCTCCTACGAGCAGTACTTC	CAIMRASGTSSYEQYF
NA	TRBJ2-5	many	TRBV2	TGTGCCAGCAGTTTGGGGACACACCAAGAGACCCAGTACTTC	CASSLGTHQETQYF
NA	TRBJ2-7	few	TRBV15	TGTGCCACCAGCAGAGGGATGCAGGGGACCTACGAGCAGTACTTC	CATSRGMQGTYEQYF
NA	TRBJ2-2	few	TRBV5-8	TGTGCCAGCAGCTCCACGAACGGGGAGCTGTTTTTT	CASSSTNGELFF
NA	TRBJ1-1	NA	TRBV2	TGTGCCAGCACCAACCCGGAGAGAAGCATTGAAGCTTTCTTT	CASTNPERSIEAFF
NA	TRBJ1-2	NA	TRBV12-3/TRBV12-4	TGTGCCAGCAGTTTACTAGAGGCCTATGGCTACACCTTC	CASSLLEAYGYTF
TRBD2	TRBJ2-1	NA	TRBV14	TGTGCCAGCAGCCAACTAAGCGGGAGTTTCTCCTACAATGAGCAGTTCTTC	CASSQLSGSFSYNEQFF
NA	TRBJ2-5	few	TRBV11-1	TGTGCCAGCAGCTCCCATTCGGGTAGCGGACAAGAGACCCAGTACTTC	CASSSHSGSGQETQYF
TRBD2	TRBJ2-1	NA	TRBV11-1	TGTGCCAGCAGCTTCGCGGGAGGGCCTGATAATGAGCAGTTCTTC	CASSFAGGPDNEQFF
TRBD1	TRBJ1-1	NA	TRBV2	TGTGCCAGCAGTTTTGGGACAGGGAAAGTTGACGCTTTCTTT	CASSFGTGKVDAFF
NA	TRBJ2-3	NA	TRBV9	TGTGCCAGCAGCGTATCTGAGCTTACAACCACAGATACGCGGTATTTT	CASSVSELTTTDTRYF
NA	TRBJ2-1	few	TRBV2	TGTGCCAGCAGTGACGGCAGGGGACATGAGCAGTTCTTC	CASSDGRGHEQFF
NA	TRBJ2-7	many	TRBV4-2	TGTGCCAGCAGCCAAGATCTATCAGGGATTGCTGGCTACGAGCAGTACTTC	CASSQDLSGIAGYEQYF
NA	TRBJ1-2	NA	TRBV6-2/TRBV6-3	TGTGCCAGCAGTCCCGGCGGTGGCTACACCTTC	CASSPGGGYTF
NA	TRBJ2-5	NA	TRBV20-1	TGCAGTGCTAGTCTCGCCTCTTTCGGCCAAGAGACCCAGTACTTC	CSASLASFGQETQYF
NA	TRBJ1-1	NA	TRBV6-5	TGTGCCAGCAGTCAGACTCAGGGATACACTGAAGCTTTCTTT	CASSQTQGYTEAFF
NA	TRBJ1-2	many	TRBV27	TGTGCCAGCAGTTTCACAGACTCCTATGGCTACACCTTC	CASSFTDSYGYTF
NA	TRBJ2-5	few	TRBV20-1	TGCAGTGCTAGAGTAAGCCTAGCCGGCCAGTACCAAGAGACCCAGTACTTC	CSARVSLAGQYQETQYF
NA	TRBJ2-7	many	TRBV12-3/TRBV12-4	TGTGCCAGCAGTACCTATGGGGGCGCAACCTACGAGCAGTACTTC	CASSTYGGATYEQYF
NA	TRBJ2-3	NA	TRBV9	TGTGCCAGCAGCGTATTAACGGGACTCACAGATACGCAGTATTTT	CASSVLTGLTDTQYF
NA	TRBJ1-4	NA	TRBV6-6	TGTGCCAGCACCCCGACAGGCGGTAATGAAAAACTGTTTTTT	CASTPTGGNEKLFF
TRBD1	TRBJ2-3	few	TRBV7-3	TGTGCCAGCAGGCCGGGACAGAGCACAGATACGCAGTATTTT	CASRPGQSTDTQYF
NA	TRBJ2-1	few	TRBV20-1	TGCAGTGCTAGATCCTATAGGAGCTCCTACAATGAGCAGTTCTTC	CSARSYRSSYNEQFF
TRBD1	TRBJ1-4	NA	TRBV7-9	TGTGCCAGCAGCTGGGACAGCCACAATGAAAAACTGTTTTTT	CASSWDSHNEKLFF
NA	TRBJ2-7	NA	TRBV29-1	TGCAGCGTTCGCCCCAAAGGGACTTACGAGCAGTACTTC	CSVRPKGTYEQYF
NA	TRBJ1-3	few	TRBV7-2	TGTGCCAGCAGCTTAGAGCGGGGGCGAGCTGGAAACACCATATATTTT	CASSLERGRAGNTIYF
NA	TRBJ2-7	few	TRBV10-3	TGTGCCATCAGTCCGAAGGACTACGAGCAGTACTTC	CAISPKDYEQYF
NA	TRBJ1-1	many	TRBV4-2	TGTGCCAGCAGCCAAGAAGTCAGGTACACTGAAGCTTTCTTT	CASSQEVRYTEAFF
TRBD2	TRBJ2-3	few	TRBV10-3	TGTGCCATCAGTGAGTCACGACTAGCGGGCACAGATACGCAGTATTTT	CAISESRLAGTDTQYF